This TCR beta chain originates from a study of T and B cells in COVID-19 patients. The overall study: At median age about 31 years, recovered patients were younger than active-infection patients at 67. Study-wide results and limits: Exclusive to the recovered cohort were some 2,300 TCR clusters, over 25 of them with low generation probability. Clonality of TRB repertoires was high in active COVID-19; recovery brought above-healthy diversity and richness.

From blood, roughly 240-550 ng of genomic DNA served as TRB template. Points on this clonotype: What it recognizes is unknown.

The CDR3 totals 16 residues. Germline CDR1 is SGHNT and CDR2 is YYREEE (reference sequence). V gave up 4 bases and J gave up 1 base, with 18 bases separating them. TRB rearrangements were amplified by multiplex PCR with BIOMED2 TRB-A/B primers. MiXCR, applied by TCRdb to the multiplex PCR reads, yields one record per CDR3 protein. There are 6,000 to 7,500 distinct CDR3 sequences in the sample; roughly 30% occur only once, and about a fifth lies in the top ten. The TCR sequence derives from a human donor with active COVID-19. Sequences were obtained from blood. This chain joins TRBV5-4 and TRBJ2-7; tentative D call: TRBD2 (6 bases). The CDR3 sequence is CASSRQGGASSYEQYF. The CDR3 DNA sequence: TGTGCCAGCAGCCGCCAGGGCGGGGCCTCTTCCTACGAGCAGTACTTC.